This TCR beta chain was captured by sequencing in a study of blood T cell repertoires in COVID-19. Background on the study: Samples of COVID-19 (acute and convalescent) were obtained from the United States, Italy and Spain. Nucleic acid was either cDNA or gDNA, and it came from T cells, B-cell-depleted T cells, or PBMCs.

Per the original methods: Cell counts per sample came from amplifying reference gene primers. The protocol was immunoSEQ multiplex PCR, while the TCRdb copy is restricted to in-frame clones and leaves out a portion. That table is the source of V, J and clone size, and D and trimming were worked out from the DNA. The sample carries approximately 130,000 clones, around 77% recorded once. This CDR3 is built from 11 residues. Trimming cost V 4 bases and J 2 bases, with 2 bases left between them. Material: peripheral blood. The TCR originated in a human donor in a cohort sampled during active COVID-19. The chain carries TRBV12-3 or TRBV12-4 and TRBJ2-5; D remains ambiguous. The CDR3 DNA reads TGTGCCAGCAGTTCGCAAGAGACCCAGTACTTC. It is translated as CASSSQETQYF.